This record concerns one T cell receptor (beta chain) sequence. The data were taken from a study of blood T cell repertoires in COVID-19. The wider study: Researchers got acute and convalescent COVID-19 samples from the United States, Italy and Spain.

Patients from Seattle were sampled longitudinally, starting during active infection. The repertoire was sequenced with immunoSEQ multiplex PCR; TCRdb's copy has only in-frame clones and lacks some. The sample contains around 210,000 clones, 84% of which appear only once. V shed 5 bases, J shed 5 bases, and the junction held 7 bases outside the gene matches. Germline CDR1 reads SEHNR; CDR2 reads FQNEAQ (reference sequence). CDR3 size: 14 residues. The sequence came from a woman aged 80 or older with COVID-19, enrolled during active disease. This sequence joins TRBV7-9 and TRBJ1-1; 8 positions agree with TRBD1. The sample comprised peripheral blood. CDR3 DNA: TGTGCCAGCAGCCCGGCCACAGGGGGTACTGAAGCTTTCTTT. Translating gives CASSPATGGTEAFF.